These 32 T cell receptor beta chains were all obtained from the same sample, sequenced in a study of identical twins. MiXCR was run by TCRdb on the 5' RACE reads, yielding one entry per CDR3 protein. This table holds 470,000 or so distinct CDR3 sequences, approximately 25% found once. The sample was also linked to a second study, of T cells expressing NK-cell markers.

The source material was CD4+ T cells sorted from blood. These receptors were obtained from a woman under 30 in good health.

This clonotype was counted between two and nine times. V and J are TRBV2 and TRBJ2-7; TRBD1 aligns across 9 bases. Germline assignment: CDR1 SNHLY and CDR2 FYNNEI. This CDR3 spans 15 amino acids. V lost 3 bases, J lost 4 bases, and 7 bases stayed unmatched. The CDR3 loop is CASSDMDRGYYEQYF. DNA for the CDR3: TGTGCCAGCAGTGATATGGACAGGGGATATTACGAGCAGTACTTC.

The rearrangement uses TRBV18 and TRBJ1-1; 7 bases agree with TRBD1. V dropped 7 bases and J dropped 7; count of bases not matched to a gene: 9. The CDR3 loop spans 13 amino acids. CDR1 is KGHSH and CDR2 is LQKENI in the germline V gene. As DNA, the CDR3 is TGTGCCAGCTTTAGGGGGCAGGGAGATGAAGCTTTCTTT. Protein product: CASFRGQGDEAFF. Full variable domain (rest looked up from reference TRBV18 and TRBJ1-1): NAGVMQNPRHLVRRRGQEARLRCSPMKGHSHVYWYRQLPEEGLKFMVYLQKENIIDESGMPKERFSAEFPKEGPSILRIQQVVRGDSAAYFCASFRGQGDEAFFGQGTRLTVV.

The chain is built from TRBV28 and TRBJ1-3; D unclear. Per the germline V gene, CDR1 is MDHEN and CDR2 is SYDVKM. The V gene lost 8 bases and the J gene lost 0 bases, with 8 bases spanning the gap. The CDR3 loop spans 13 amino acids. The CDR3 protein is CASVRSSGNTIYF. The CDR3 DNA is TGTGCCAGCGTCCGAAGCTCTGGAAACACCATATATTTT.

The CDR3 region has the DNA TGTGCCAGCAGCTCGACCTCCGGGACAGGGGCCGAGCAGTACTTC. It specifies CASSSTSGTGAEQYF. The chain links TRBV7-6 to TRBJ2-7, with 10 bases that match TRBD1. The CDR3 has 15 amino acids. V trimming: 4 bases; J trimming: 6 bases; junction bases outside the gene matches: 9. In germline, CDR1 is SGHVS, CDR2 FNYEAQ.

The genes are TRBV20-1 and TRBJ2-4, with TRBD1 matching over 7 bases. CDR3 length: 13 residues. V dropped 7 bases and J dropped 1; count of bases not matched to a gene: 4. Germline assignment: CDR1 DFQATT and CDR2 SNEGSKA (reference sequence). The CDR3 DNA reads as TGCAGTGTCTCGACAGGGGCCAAAAACATTCAGTACTTC. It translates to CSVSTGAKNIQYF.

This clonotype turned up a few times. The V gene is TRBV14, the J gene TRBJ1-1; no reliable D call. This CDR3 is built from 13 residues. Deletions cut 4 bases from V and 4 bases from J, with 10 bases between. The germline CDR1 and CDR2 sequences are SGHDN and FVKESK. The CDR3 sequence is CASSPGRTTEAFF. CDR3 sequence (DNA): TGTGCCAGCAGCCCCGGACGGACCACTGAAGCTTTCTTT. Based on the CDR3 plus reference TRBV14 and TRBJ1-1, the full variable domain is EAGVTQFPSHSVIEKGQTVTLRCDPISGHDNLYWYRRVMGKEIKFLLHFVKESKQDESGMPNNRFLAERTGGTYSTLKVQPAELEDSGVYFCASSPGRTTEAFFGQGTRLTVV.

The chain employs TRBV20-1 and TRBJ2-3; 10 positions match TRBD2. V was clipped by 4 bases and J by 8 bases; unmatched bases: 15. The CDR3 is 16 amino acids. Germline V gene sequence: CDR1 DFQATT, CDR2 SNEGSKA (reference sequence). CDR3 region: CSATLLAGGPRGTQYF. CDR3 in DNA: TGCAGTGCTACCCTCTTAGCGGGAGGCCCTAGGGGTACGCAGTATTTT.

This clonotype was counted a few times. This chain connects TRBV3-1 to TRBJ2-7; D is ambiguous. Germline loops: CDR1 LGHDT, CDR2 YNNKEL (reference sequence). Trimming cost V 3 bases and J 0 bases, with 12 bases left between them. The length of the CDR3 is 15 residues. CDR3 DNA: TGTGCCAGCAGCCATATAAGCAGTGGCTCCTACGAGCAGTACTTC. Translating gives CASSHISSGSYEQYF.

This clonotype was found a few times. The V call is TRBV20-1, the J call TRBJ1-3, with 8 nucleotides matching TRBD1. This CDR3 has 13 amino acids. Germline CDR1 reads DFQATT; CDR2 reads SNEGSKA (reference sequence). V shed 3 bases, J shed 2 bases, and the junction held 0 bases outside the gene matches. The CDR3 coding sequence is TGCAGTGCTAGGGACAGGGCTGGAAACACCATATATTTT. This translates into CSARDRAGNTIYF.

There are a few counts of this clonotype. For the CDR3, the DNA is TGCGCCAGCAGCTCTCGTGGCAGAGAAGGAGATGGCTACACCTTC. Protein sequence: CASSSRGREGDGYTF. This chain joins TRBV5-1 and TRBJ1-2; D unclear. Germline CDR1 is SGHRS and CDR2 is YFSETQ. The length of the CDR3 is 15 residues. Trimming stripped 3 bases from V and 6 bases from J, with 18 bases between.

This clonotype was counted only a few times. The CDR3 is CASSYGGLSNSPLHF. The CDR3 DNA reads TGTGCCAGCAGTTATGGCGGGCTCAGTAATTCACCCCTCCACTTT. The V and J genes are TRBV6-5 and TRBJ1-6; D gene uncertain. With 3 bases removed from V and 6 bases from J, the gap between germline ends came to 12 bases. CDR3 length: 15 residues. The V gene's germline CDR1 is MNHEY and CDR2 SVGAGI.

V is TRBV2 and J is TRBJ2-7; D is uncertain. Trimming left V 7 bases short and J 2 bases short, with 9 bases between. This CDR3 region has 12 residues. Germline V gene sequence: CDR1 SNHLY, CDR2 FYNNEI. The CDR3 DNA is TGTGCCAGCAATGCAGGAACCTACGAGCAGTACTTC. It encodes CASNAGTYEQYF. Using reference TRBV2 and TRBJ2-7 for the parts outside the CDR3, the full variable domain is EPEVTQTPSHQVTQMGQEVILRCVPISNHLYFYWYRQILGQKVEFLVSFYNNEISEKSEIFDDQFSVERPDGSNFTLKIRSTKLEDSAMYFCASNAGTYEQYFGPGTRLTVT.

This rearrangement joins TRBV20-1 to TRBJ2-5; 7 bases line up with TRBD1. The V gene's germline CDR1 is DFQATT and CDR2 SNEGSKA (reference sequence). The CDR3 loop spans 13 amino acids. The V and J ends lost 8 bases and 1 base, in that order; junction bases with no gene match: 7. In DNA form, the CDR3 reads TGCAGTATGAACGCAGGGGGCCAAGAGACCCAGTACTTC. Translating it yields CSMNAGGQETQYF.

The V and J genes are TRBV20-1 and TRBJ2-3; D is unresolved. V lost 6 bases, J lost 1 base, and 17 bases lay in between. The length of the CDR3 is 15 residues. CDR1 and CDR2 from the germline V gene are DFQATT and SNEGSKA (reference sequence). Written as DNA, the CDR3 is TGCAGTGCCCCACCCCTAGGTACTGGCACAGATACGCAGTATTTT. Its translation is CSAPPLGTGTDTQYF.

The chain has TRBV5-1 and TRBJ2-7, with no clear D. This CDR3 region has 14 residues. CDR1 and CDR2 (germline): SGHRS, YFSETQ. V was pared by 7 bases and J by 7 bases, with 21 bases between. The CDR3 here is CASLRRPSDGEQYF. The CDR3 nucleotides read TGCGCCAGCCTCCGGAGACCCTCGGACGGGGAGCAGTACTTC.

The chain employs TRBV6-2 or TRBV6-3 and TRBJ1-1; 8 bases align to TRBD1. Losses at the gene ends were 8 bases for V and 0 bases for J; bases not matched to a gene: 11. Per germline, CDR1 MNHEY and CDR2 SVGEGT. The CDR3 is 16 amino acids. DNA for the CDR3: TGTGCCAGCGCCCCCGGGACAGGCTACATGAACACTGAAGCTTTCTTT. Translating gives CASAPGTGYMNTEAFF.

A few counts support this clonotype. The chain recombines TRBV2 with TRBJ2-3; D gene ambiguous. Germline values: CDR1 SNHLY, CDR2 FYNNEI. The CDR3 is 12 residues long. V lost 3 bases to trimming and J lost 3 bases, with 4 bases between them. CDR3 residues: CASSDATDTQYF. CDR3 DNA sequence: TGTGCCAGCAGTGATGCTACAGATACGCAGTATTTT.

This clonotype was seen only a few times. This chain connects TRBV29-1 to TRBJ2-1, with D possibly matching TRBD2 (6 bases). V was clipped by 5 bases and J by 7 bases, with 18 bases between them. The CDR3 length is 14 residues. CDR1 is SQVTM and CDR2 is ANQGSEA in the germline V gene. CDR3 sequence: CSVRGGARENEQFF. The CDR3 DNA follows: TGCAGCGTTCGTGGAGGGGCGAGGGAGAATGAGCAGTTCTTC.

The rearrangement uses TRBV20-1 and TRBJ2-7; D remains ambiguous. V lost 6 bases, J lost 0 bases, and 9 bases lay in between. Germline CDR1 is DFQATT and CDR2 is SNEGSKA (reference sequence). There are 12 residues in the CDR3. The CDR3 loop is CSAGNPSYEQYF. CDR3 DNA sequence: TGCAGTGCCGGCAATCCCTCCTACGAGCAGTACTTC.

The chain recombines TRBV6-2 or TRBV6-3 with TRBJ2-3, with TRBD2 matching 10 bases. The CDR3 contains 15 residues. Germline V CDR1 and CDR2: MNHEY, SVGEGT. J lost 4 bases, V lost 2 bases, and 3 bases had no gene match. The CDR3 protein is CASSYPGTSADTQYF. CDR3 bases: TGTGCCAGCAGTTACCCCGGGACTAGCGCAGATACGCAGTATTTT.

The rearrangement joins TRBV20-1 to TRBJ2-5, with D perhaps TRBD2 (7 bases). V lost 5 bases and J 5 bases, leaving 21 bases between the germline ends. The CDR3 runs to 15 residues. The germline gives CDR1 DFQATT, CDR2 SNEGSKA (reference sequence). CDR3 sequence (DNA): TGCAGTGCTGAGGGAGGGGGGGCTTCACAGGAGACCCAGTACTTC. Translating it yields CSAEGGGASQETQYF.

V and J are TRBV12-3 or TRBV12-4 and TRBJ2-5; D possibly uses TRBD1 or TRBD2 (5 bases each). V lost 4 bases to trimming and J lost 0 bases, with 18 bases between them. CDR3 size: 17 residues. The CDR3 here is CASSSPPGRPDQETQYF. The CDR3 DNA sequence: TGTGCCAGCAGTTCCCCCCCGGGACGACCGGACCAAGAGACCCAGTACTTC.

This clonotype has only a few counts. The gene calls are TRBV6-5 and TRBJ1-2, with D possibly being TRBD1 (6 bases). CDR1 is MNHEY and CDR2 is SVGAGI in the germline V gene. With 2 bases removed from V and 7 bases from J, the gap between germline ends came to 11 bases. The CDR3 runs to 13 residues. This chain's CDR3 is CASSYGGRSGYTF. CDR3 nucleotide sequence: TGTGCCAGCAGTTACGGGGGGCGTAGTGGCTACACCTTC.

The CDR3 loop is CASSLGTGISTDTQYF. The CDR3 DNA follows: TGCGCCAGCAGCTTGGGTACAGGTATAAGCACAGATACGCAGTATTTT. The chain links TRBV5-1 to TRBJ2-3; D possibly corresponds to TRBD1 (5 bases). Germline CDR1 is SGHRS and CDR2 is YFSETQ. This CDR3 has 16 residues. V lost 0 bases and J 0 bases, leaving 11 bases between the germline ends.

CDR3 region: CSAPRLAGGSTDTQYF. CDR3 sequence (DNA): TGCAGTGCTCCAAGACTAGCGGGGGGGAGCACAGATACGCAGTATTTT. The chain joins TRBV20-1 to TRBJ2-3; 14 bases are a match to TRBD2. The V and J ends lost 5 bases and 0 bases, in that order; junction bases with no gene match: 4. The germline V gene encodes CDR1 DFQATT and CDR2 SNEGSKA (reference sequence). The CDR3 is 16 residues long.

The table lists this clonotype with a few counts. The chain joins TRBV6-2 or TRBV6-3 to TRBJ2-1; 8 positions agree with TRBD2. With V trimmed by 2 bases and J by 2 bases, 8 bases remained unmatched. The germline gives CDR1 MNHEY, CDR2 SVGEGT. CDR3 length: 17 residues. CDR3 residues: CASSYGILAGAYNEQFF. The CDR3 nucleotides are TGTGCCAGCAGTTACGGAATTCTAGCGGGTGCCTACAATGAGCAGTTCTTC.

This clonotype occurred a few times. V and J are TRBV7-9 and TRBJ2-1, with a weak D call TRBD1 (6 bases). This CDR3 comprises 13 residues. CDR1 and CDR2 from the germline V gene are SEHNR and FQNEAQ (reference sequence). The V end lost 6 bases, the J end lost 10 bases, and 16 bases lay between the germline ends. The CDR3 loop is CASSRASGQEQFF. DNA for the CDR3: TGTGCCAGCAGTCGGGCCTCCGGACAGGAGCAGTTCTTC.

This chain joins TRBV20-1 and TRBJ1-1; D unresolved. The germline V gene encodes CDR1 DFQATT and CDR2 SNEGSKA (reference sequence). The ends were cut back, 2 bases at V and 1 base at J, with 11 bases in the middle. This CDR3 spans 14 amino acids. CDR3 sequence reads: CSARLGWQNTEAFF. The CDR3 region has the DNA TGCAGTGCTAGATTAGGGTGGCAGAACACTGAAGCTTTCTTT.

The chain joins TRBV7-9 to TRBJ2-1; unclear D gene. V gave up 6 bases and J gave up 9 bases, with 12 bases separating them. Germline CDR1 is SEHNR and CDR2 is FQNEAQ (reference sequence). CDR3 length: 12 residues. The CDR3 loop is CASSPLRSEQFF. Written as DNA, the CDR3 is TGTGCCAGCAGTCCTCTGAGAAGTGAGCAGTTCTTC.

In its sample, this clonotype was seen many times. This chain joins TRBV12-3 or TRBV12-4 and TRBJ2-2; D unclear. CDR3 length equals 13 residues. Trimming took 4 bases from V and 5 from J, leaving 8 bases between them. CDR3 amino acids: CASSSTATGELFF. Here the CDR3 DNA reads TGTGCCAGCAGTTCGACGGCTACCGGGGAGCTGTTTTTT.

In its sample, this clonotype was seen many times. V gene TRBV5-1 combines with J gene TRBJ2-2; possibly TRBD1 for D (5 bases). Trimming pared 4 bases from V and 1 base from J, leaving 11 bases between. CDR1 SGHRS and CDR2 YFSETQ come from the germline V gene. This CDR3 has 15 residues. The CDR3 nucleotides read TGCGCCAGCAGCCCATCTACAGGGAACACCGGGGAGCTGTTTTTT. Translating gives CASSPSTGNTGELFF.

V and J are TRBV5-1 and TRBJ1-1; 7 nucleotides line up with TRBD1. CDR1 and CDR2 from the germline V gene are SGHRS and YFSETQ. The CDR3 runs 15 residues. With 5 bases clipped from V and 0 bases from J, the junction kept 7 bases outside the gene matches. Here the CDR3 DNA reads TGCGCCAGCAGAGAGGGGGCCTCATTGAACACTGAAGCTTTCTTT. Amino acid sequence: CASREGASLNTEAFF.